This TCR beta chain is from a study of shared clonotypes between healthy human individuals. Overall study findings and caveats: It was expected that sequencing depth would affect clonotype sharing among donors. On the whole, naive subsets had larger estimated richness than memory subsets had.

This clone was counted only a few times. Its antigen remains unidentified. The V end was cut by 7 bases, the J end by 4 bases, with 14 bases between. The CDR3 sequence is 14 residues long. The germline gives CDR1 LNHDA, CDR2 SQIVND (reference sequence). This table comes from immunoSEQ multiplex PCR, and its TCRdb copy is limited to in-frame clones, with some not included. This sample carries millions of clones, approximately 93% of them seen once, and the ten largest clones take around 0.4%. None of the donors, who were healthy HIV-negative adults, had recently had acute infections or vaccinations. V usage is TRBV19 and J usage is TRBJ2-1; maybe TRBD2 (6 bases). The sample was naive CD4+ T cells from PBMCs. Subset noted: CD45RA+ positively selected. The clonotype comes from a man younger than 35 in good health. Some clones in this sample may be carry-over from other donors' samples. CDR3 sequence reads: CASKETSLYNEQFF. In nucleotides, the CDR3 is TGTGCCAGTAAGGAGACTAGTCTATACAATGAGCAGTTCTTC.